A single sample is the source of the 5 T cell receptor beta chains below, sequenced in a study of CD8+CD57+ T cells in acquired aplastic anemia. Selection for sequencing was limited to patients who had shown CD8+CD57+ cell expansion by flow cytometry. TCR beta VDJ and CDR3 were profiled, and genomic DNA was the template. One entry per CDR3 protein results from TCRdb running MiXCR on the reads. The sample has about 160,000 distinct CDR3 sequences, about 45% seen once. Sequenced material: sorted CD4+, CD8+, or CD8+CD57+ T cells (not recorded which) from PBMCs. These receptors were collected from a human donor with aplastic anemia.

The rearrangement joins TRBV14 to TRBJ1-6, with no clear D. Trimming took off 7 bases at V and 10 bases at J, with 26 bases between the two ends. Looked up from germline, CDR1 is SGHDN and CDR2 is FVKESK. This CDR3 is built from 17 residues. The CDR3 sequence is CASTHGSWRKGNSPLHF. The CDR3 coding sequence is TGTGCCAGCACCCACGGCTCCTGGCGGAAGGGTAACTCACCCCTCCACTTT. Variable domain in full (rest from reference TRBV14 and TRBJ1-6): EAGVTQFPSHSVIEKGQTVTLRCDPISGHDNLYWYRRVMGKEIKFLLHFVKESKQDESGMPNNRFLAERTGGTYSTLKVQPAELEDSGVYFCASTHGSWRKGNSPLHFGNGTRLTVT.

J is TRBJ1-1 and V is TRBV7-9; D is unresolved. This CDR3 is 14 amino acids long. The V gene lost 7 bases and the J gene lost 2 bases, with 14 bases spanning the gap. The germline gives CDR1 SEHNR, CDR2 FQNEAQ (reference sequence). CDR3 bases: TGTGCCAGCACGGAGCCAGAGTTTAACACTGAAGCTTTCTTT. Translation: CASTEPEFNTEAFF.

V usage is TRBV5-5 and J usage is TRBJ1-6; D perhaps matches TRBD1 (5 bases). The germline CDR1 and CDR2 sequences are SGHKS and YYEKEE (reference sequence). Deletions cut 1 base from V and 9 bases from J, with 14 bases between. The CDR3 spans 15 residues. The CDR3 sequence is CASSLTSREVSPLHF. Written as DNA, the CDR3 is TGTGCCAGCAGCTTGACGAGCAGGGAAGTTTCACCCCTCCACTTT.

This chain links TRBV2 with TRBJ2-3, with D perhaps matching TRBD1 (5 bases). V was trimmed by 5 bases and J by 1 base, leaving 10 bases between them. This CDR3 contains 14 residues. Germline V CDR1 and CDR2: SNHLY, FYNNEI. The CDR3 nucleotides are TGTGCCAGCAGTCAGGCCAGGGGCACAGATACGCAGTATTTT. This encodes CASSQARGTDTQYF.

This clonotype was counted only a few times. Possible read error: a much larger clone is one base away. The chain is built from TRBV7-3 and TRBJ1-2; D not certain. The V gene lost 5 bases and the J gene lost 5 bases, with 9 bases spanning the gap. The germline V gene encodes CDR1 SGHTA and CDR2 FQGTGA. There are 12 residues in the CDR3. In DNA form, the CDR3 reads TGTGCCAGCAGCCCGAACACGTATGGCTACACCTTC. Its protein product is CASSPNTYGYTF.